The entry below gives a single T cell receptor (beta chain) sequence along with its context. Its specificity is not known. Profiling relied on immunoSEQ multiplex PCR, and the TCRdb table lists in-frame clones only, not all of them. The profile shows 35,000 to 40,000 clones, roughly four fifths of them singletons. This sample was included in a study of OX40 agonist ivuxolimab in advanced cancers. Study in general: All patients had ivuxolimab intravenously every 2 weeks at 0.01 to 10 mg/kg. The eligibility criteria allowed prior anti-PD-1, anti-PD-L1 or anti-CTLA-4 therapy, and 30% to 45% had some.

General study results and limits: Researchers did not determine the expanded peripheral T cells' antigen specificity.

The germline V gene has CDR1 LNHDA and CDR2 SQIVND (reference sequence). This CDR3 is 18 amino acids long. V lost 7 bases to trimming and J lost 0 bases, with 24 bases between them. This sequence originates from an adult with an advanced solid tumor such as melanoma, head and neck, liver or kidney cancer. The chain has TRBV19 and TRBJ1-1; D is unclear. The source was CD4+ or CD8+ T cells sorted from blood, collected in a trial of the OX40 agonist ivuxolimab. CDR3 sequence (DNA): TGTGCCAGTACCGTTCGTTCCGCAGGTCCCCTTATGAACACTGAAGCTTTCTTT. Translation gives CASTVRSAGPLMNTEAFF. Full variable domain (outside the CDR3, taken from reference TRBV19 and TRBJ1-1): DGGITQSPKYLFRKEGQNVTLSCEQNLNHDAMYWYRQDPGQGLRLIYYSQIVNDFQKGDIAEGYSVSREKKESFPLTVTSAQKNPTAFYLCASTVRSAGPLMNTEAFFGQGTRLTVV.